The 20 T cell receptor beta chains in this list originate from one sample, sequenced in a study of T cell changes during pregnancy in multiple sclerosis. Measured with immunoSEQ multiplex PCR; TCRdb has only the in-frame clones, and not every one. The sample yields almost 25,000 clones, approximately 90% seen once. Sequencing was performed on CD4+ T cells from peripheral blood mononuclear cells, taken in the first trimester of pregnancy. These receptors all come from a female donor in good health, enrolled as a control in a pregnancy study.

The chain has TRBV9 and TRBJ1-2, with D unclear. This CDR3 has 11 residues. The germline V gene has CDR1 SGDLS and CDR2 YYNGEE. Trimming took off 4 bases at V and 8 bases at J, with 9 bases between the two ends. The CDR3 sequence is CASSSLIGYTF. The CDR3, as DNA: TGTGCCAGCAGCTCCCTTATCGGCTACACCTTC.

A few counts support this clone. This chain uses TRBV4-2 with TRBJ2-2; D is undetermined. V lost 6 bases and J 5 bases, leaving 7 bases between the germline ends. Per the germline V gene, CDR1 is LGHNA and CDR2 is YNFKEQ. The CDR3 is 12 residues long. For the CDR3, the DNA is TGTGCCAGCAGTCGAGAAACCGGGGAGCTGTTTTTT. This codes for CASSRETGELFF.

In DNA form, the CDR3 reads TGTGCCAGTAGTATTATGGTTAGTACAGATACGCAGTATTTT. Translating gives CASSIMVSTDTQYF. The chain links TRBV19 to TRBJ2-3; no clear D gene. The CDR3 is 14 amino acids. CDR1 is LNHDA and CDR2 is SQIVND in the germline V gene (reference sequence). Deletions cut 3 bases from V and 3 bases from J, with 10 bases between.

The chain recombines TRBV9 with TRBJ2-5; TRBD2 aligns across 11 bases. This CDR3 is built from 17 residues. Per the germline V gene, CDR1 is SGDLS and CDR2 is YYNGEE. The V and J ends lost 0 bases and 3 bases, in that order; junction bases with no gene match: 7. The CDR3 DNA is TGTGCCAGCAGCGTAGACGGGACTAGCGGACTCAAAGAGACCCAGTACTTC. Encoded protein: CASSVDGTSGLKETQYF.

The chain is built from TRBV7-9 and TRBJ2-2; a possible D gene is TRBD2 (6 bases). This CDR3 spans 17 amino acids. Germline V lookup: CDR1 SEHNR, CDR2 FQNEAQ (reference sequence). V shed 5 bases and J shed 7 bases, with 23 bases lying between them. For the CDR3, the DNA is TGTGCCAGCAGCCCCACCGGGACTCTAACTGGGGTCGGGGAGCTGTTTTTT. Translated, it gives CASSPTGTLTGVGELFF. Based on the CDR3 plus reference TRBV7-9 and TRBJ2-2, the full variable domain is DTGVSQNPRHKITKRGQNVTFRCDPISEHNRLYWYRQTLGQGPEFLTYFQNEAQLEKSRLLSDRFSAERPKGSFSTLEIQRTEQGDSAMYLCASSPTGTLTGVGELFFGEGSRLTVL.

The rearrangement joins TRBV10-3 to TRBJ2-1, with D perhaps matching TRBD1 (6 bases). The CDR3 is 12 amino acids. Trimming cost V 10 bases and J 9 bases, with 16 bases left between them. Germline-derived CDR1 and CDR2 are ENHRY and SYGVKD. CDR3 in DNA: TGTGCCACTACGCAGGACAGAGCTGAGCAGTTCTTC. Translated, it gives CATTQDRAEQFF.

This clone was seen a single time. V is TRBV9 and J is TRBJ1-2, with 7 nucleotides matching TRBD1. The CDR3 runs 14 residues. The junction had 3 bases not matched to a gene; V was cut back by 0 bases and J by 4 bases. CDR1 is SGDLS, CDR2 YYNGEE, per germline. CDR3: CASSVVAGGYGYTF. DNA of the CDR3: TGTGCCAGCAGCGTAGTCGCAGGGGGCTATGGCTACACCTTC.

The CDR3 region is CASSGGAPTDTQYF. The CDR3 bases are TGCGCCAGCAGCGGGGGGGCCCCCACAGATACGCAGTATTTT. This chain connects TRBV5-1 to TRBJ2-3; perhaps TRBD2 as D (7 bases). V lost 4 bases to trimming and J lost 2 bases, with 11 bases between them. Per the germline V gene, CDR1 is SGHRS and CDR2 is YFSETQ. The CDR3 loop spans 14 amino acids.

The chain is built from TRBV11-3 and TRBJ1-6, with 7 bases matching TRBD1. This CDR3 region has 14 residues. Trimming cost V 5 bases and J 10 bases; bases outside gene matches: 8. Germline values: CDR1 SGHNT, CDR2 YENEEA. The CDR3 is CASSPRQGGSPLHF. In DNA form, the CDR3 reads TGTGCCAGCAGCCCGAGACAGGGAGGCTCACCCCTCCACTTT.

V and J are TRBV10-3 and TRBJ2-3; D might be TRBD1 (5 bases). Trimming shortened V by 8 bases and J by 1 base, and 7 bases separated the two germline ends. Per germline, CDR1 ENHRY and CDR2 SYGVKD. The CDR3 contains 12 residues. The DNA of the CDR3 is TGTGCCATCTCCAGGGGCACAGATACGCAGTATTTT. Amino acids: CAISRGTDTQYF.

This chain links TRBV2 with TRBJ1-3, with D hard to call. The ends were cut back, 6 bases at V and 5 bases at J, with 32 bases in the middle. The CDR3 length is 20 residues. CDR1 SNHLY and CDR2 FYNNEI come from the germline V gene. In nucleotides, the CDR3 is TGTGCCAGCAGCCCTATACGCCGCCTATCGACCTTCGACACAAGAAACACCATATATTTT. Translated: CASSPIRRLSTFDTRNTIYF.

The chain has TRBV10-3 and TRBJ2-3, with 9 bases that match TRBD1. J gave up 2 bases and V 4 bases, and 13 bases lay outside the gene matches. CDR3 length equals 18 residues. The germline V gene has CDR1 ENHRY and CDR2 SYGVKD. The CDR3 coding sequence is TGTGCCATCAGTGTCGGGACAGGGTCCAGAGCTTCCACAGATACGCAGTATTTT. Its translation is CAISVGTGSRASTDTQYF.

The CDR3 loop reads CASSTGQGEEKLFF. CDR3 DNA sequence: TGTGCCAGCAGCACGGGACAGGGGGAGGAAAAACTGTTTTTT. The chain is built from TRBV7-8 and TRBJ1-4; 11 positions agree with TRBD1. J was trimmed by 8 bases and V by 5 bases; bases with no gene match: 4. CDR3 size: 14 residues. Germline lookup yields CDR1 SGHVS and CDR2 FQNEAQ.

The V and J genes are TRBV2 and TRBJ1-4; TRBD1 agrees at 12 bases. CDR3 size: 16 residues. Germline CDR1 reads SNHLY; CDR2 reads FYNNEI. The junction had 9 bases not matched to a gene; V was cut back by 5 bases and J by 8 bases. CDR3 sequence (DNA): TGTGCCAGCAGTCCGCTGGGACAGGGGGCGGAGGAAAAACTGTTTTTT. Translating gives CASSPLGQGAEEKLFF.

The V call is TRBV2, the J call TRBJ2-5; the D gene is possibly TRBD2 (5 bases). The germline gives CDR1 SNHLY, CDR2 FYNNEI. V was trimmed by 4 bases and J by 4 bases, leaving 10 bases between them. The CDR3 is made up of 13 amino acids. The CDR3 sequence is CASSVSGGETQYF. The CDR3 DNA sequence: TGTGCCAGCAGTGTGTCCGGAGGAGAGACCCAGTACTTC.

This chain connects TRBV5-1 to TRBJ1-5; 7 nucleotides match TRBD1. V trimming: 4 bases; J trimming: 0 bases; junction bases outside the gene matches: 4. The V gene's germline CDR1 is SGHRS and CDR2 YFSETQ. This CDR3 is built from 15 residues. CDR3 nucleotides: TGCGCCAGCAGCCCTACAGGGGATAGCAATCAGCCCCAGCATTTT. It codes for CASSPTGDSNQPQHF.

The rearrangement links TRBV29-1 to TRBJ2-5, with D tentatively TRBD2 (6 bases). Germline V gene data show CDR1 as SQVTM and CDR2 as ANQGSEA. V was shortened by 4 bases and J by 3 bases, with 12 bases between the two germline ends. The CDR3 contains 13 residues. CDR3: CSVGPRLEETQYF. For the CDR3, the DNA is TGCAGCGTTGGGCCCCGACTAGAAGAGACCCAGTACTTC.

V is TRBV27 and J is TRBJ2-2; D gene unclear. This CDR3 comprises 12 residues. From germline, CDR1 is MNHEY and CDR2 SMNVEV (reference sequence). The ends were cut back, 6 bases at V and 6 bases at J, with 8 bases in the middle. Here the CDR3 reads CASRKFAGELFF. CDR3 nucleotide sequence: TGTGCCAGCAGAAAATTCGCCGGGGAGCTGTTTTTT.

The CDR3 DNA sequence: TGCGCCAGCAGCTTAGGAGACGGAGGAATGGGGACCCAGTACTTC. Translation: CASSLGDGGMGTQYF. This sequence joins TRBV5-1 and TRBJ2-5; D may be TRBD2 (5 bases). The V gene lost 2 bases and the J gene lost 7 bases, with 18 bases spanning the gap. The CDR3 totals 15 residues. Germline assignment: CDR1 SGHRS and CDR2 YFSETQ. Based on the CDR3 plus reference TRBV5-1 and TRBJ2-5, the full variable domain is KAGVTQTPRYLIKTRGQQVTLSCSPISGHRSVSWYQQTPGQGLQFLFEYFSETQRNKGNFPGRFSGRQFSNSRSEMNVSTLELGDSALYLCASSLGDGGMGTQYFGPGTRLLVL.

CDR3: CASSLESSYNSPLHF. Here the CDR3 DNA reads TGTGCCAGCAGCTTAGAGAGCTCCTATAATTCACCCCTCCACTTT. The chain employs TRBV7-9 and TRBJ1-6; D remains ambiguous. Germline V lookup: CDR1 SEHNR, CDR2 FQNEAQ (reference sequence). The CDR3 is 15 residues long. V lost 1 base to trimming and J lost 0 bases, with 4 bases between them.